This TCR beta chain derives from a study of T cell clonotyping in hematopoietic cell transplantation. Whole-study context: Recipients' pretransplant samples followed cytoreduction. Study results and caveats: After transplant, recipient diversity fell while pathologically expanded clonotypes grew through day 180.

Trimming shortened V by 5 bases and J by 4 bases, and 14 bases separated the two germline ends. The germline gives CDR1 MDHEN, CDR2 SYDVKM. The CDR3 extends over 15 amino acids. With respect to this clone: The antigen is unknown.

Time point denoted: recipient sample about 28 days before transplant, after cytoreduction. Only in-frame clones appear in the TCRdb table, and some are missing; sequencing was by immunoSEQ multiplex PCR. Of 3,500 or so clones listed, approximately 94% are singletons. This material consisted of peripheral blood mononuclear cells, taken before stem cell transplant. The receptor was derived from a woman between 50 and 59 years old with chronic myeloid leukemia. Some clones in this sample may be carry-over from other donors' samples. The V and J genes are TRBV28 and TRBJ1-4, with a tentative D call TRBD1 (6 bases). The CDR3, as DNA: TGTGCCAGCAGTCCAATACAGGGAAATAATGAAAAACTGTTTTTT. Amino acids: CASSPIQGNNEKLFF.